This T cell receptor beta chain is drawn from a study of blood T cell repertoires in COVID-19. Adults between roughly 18 and 90 years of age took part from fewer than 30 US areas. Allocation to cohorts depended on clinical history reported by the participants. Profiling relied on immunoSEQ multiplex PCR, and the TCRdb table lists in-frame clones only, not all of them. The table includes approximately 260,000 clones, about nine tenths detected once. Trimming removed 7 bases from V and 6 bases from J, with 10 bases in between. The CDR3 spans 12 residues. CDR1 is SGDLS and CDR2 is YYNGEE in the germline V gene.

The chain is built from TRBV9 and TRBJ2-2, with D tentatively TRBD2 (6 bases). This TCR was recovered from a woman aged 60-75 years who had recovered from COVID-19. The specimen sequenced was PBMCs or T cells enriched from blood (not recorded which). CDR3 nucleotides: TGTGCCAGCGGGCCGGGGGCCGGGGAGCTGTTTTTT. It is translated as CASGPGAGELFF.